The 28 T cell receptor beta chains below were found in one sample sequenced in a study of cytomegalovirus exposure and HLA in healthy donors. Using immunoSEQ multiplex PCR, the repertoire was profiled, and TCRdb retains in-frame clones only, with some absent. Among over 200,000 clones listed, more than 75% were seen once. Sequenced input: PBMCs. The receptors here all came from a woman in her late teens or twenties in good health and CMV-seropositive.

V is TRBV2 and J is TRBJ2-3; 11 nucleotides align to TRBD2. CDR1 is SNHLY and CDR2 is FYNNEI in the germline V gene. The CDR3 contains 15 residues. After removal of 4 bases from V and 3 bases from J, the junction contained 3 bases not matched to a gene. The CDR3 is CASSVRLAGTDTQYF. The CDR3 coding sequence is TGTGCCAGCAGTGTCCGACTAGCGGGGACAGATACGCAGTATTTT.

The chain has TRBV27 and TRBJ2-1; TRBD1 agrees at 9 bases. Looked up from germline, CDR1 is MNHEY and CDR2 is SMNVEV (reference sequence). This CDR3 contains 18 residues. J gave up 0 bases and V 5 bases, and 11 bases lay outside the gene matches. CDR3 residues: CASSRTGAQMSSYNEQFF. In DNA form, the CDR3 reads TGTGCCAGCAGTAGGACAGGGGCCCAAATGAGCTCCTACAATGAGCAGTTCTTC.

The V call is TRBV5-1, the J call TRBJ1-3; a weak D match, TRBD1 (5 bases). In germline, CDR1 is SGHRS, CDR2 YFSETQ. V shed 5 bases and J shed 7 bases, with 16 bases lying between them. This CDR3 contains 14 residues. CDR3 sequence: CASSPGGGLNTIYF. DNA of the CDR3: TGCGCCAGCAGTCCCGGGGGGGGACTTAACACCATATATTTT.

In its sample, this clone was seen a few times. CDR3 nucleotide sequence: TGTGCCAGCAGCCCTGGACAGGGGGGAGGCTACACCTTC. Encoded protein: CASSPGQGGGYTF. The genes are TRBV7-2 and TRBJ1-2; 10 bases align to TRBD1. V shed 5 bases, J shed 8 bases, and the junction held 5 bases outside the gene matches. The CDR3 loop spans 13 amino acids. Germline V gene sequence: CDR1 SGHTA, CDR2 FQGNSA.

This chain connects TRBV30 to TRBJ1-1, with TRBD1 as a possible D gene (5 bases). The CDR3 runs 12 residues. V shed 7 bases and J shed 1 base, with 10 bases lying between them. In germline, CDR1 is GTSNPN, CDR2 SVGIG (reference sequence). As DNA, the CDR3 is TGTGCCTACCGTACAGGGAACACTGAAGCTTTCTTT. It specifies CAYRTGNTEAFF. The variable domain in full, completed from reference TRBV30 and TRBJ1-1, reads SQTIHQWPATLVQPVGSPLSLECTVEGTSNPNLYWYRQAAGRGLQLLFYSVGIGQISSEVPQNLSASRPQDRQFILSSKKLLLSDSGFYLCAYRTGNTEAFFGQGTRLTVV.

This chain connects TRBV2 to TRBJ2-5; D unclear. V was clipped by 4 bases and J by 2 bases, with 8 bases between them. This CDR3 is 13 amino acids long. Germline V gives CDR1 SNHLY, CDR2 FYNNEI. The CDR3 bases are TGTGCCAGCAGTGTACATATTCAAGAGACCCAGTACTTC. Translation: CASSVHIQETQYF.

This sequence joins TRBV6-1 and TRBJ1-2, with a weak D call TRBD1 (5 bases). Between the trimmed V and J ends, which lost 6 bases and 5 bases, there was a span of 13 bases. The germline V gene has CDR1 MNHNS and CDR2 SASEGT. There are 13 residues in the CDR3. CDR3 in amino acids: CASRGSGRYGYTF. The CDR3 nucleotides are TGTGCCAGCAGGGGGTCAGGGCGGTATGGCTACACCTTC.

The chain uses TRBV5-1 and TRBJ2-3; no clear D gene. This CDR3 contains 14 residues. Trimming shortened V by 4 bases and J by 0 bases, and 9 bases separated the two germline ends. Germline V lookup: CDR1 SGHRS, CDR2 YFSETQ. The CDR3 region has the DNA TGCGCCAGCAGCCGAGCCGTTAGCACAGATACGCAGTATTTT. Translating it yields CASSRAVSTDTQYF.

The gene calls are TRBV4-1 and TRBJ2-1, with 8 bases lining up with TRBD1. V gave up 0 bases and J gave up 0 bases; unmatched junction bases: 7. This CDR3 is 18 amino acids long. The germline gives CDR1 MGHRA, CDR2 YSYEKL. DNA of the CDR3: TGCGCCAGCAGCCAAGACGGACAGGGTTCGATCTCCTACAATGAGCAGTTCTTC. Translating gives CASSQDGQGSISYNEQFF.

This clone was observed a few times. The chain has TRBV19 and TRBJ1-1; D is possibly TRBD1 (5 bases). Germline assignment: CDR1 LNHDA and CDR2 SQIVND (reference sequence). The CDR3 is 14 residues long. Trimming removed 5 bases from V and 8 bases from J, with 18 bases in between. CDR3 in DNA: TGTGCCAGTAGTCCCCCTAGGGGCGCGGAGGAAGCTTTCTTT. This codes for CASSPPRGAEEAFF.

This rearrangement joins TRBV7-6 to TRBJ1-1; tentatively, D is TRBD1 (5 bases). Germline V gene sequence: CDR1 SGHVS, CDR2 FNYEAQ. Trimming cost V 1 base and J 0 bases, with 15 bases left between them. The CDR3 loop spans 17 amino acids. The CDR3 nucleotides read TGTGCCAGCAGCTTAGTGCGGACAAGAAAGTTGAACACTGAAGCTTTCTTT. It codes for CASSLVRTRKLNTEAFF.

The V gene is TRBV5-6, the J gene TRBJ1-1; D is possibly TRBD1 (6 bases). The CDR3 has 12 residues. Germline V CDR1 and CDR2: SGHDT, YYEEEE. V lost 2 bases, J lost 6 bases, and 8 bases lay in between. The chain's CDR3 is CASSFDRSEAFF. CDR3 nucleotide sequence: TGTGCCAGCAGCTTCGACAGGTCTGAAGCTTTCTTT.

CDR3 DNA: TGTGCCAGCAGTTTGTGGGGGGCGGGGGGTTCCCTGGGGGAGCAGTACTTC. Amino acids: CASSLWGAGGSLGEQYF. This chain links TRBV27 with TRBJ2-7; 8 bases fit TRBD2. The length of the CDR3 is 17 residues. Germline assignment: CDR1 MNHEY and CDR2 SMNVEV (reference sequence). The V and J ends lost 3 bases and 7 bases, in that order; junction bases with no gene match: 17.

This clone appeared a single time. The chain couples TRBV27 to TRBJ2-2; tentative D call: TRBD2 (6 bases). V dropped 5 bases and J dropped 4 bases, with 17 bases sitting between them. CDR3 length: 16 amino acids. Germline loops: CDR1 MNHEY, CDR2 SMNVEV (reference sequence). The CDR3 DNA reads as TGTGCCAGCAGTCCCATCCTCGGGAGCCTCACCGGGGAGCTGTTTTTT. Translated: CASSPILGSLTGELFF.

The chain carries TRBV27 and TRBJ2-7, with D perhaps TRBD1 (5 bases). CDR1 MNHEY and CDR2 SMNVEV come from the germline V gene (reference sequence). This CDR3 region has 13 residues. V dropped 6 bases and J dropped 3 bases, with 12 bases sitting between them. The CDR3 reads CASSWGPNYEQYF. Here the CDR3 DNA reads TGTGCCAGCAGCTGGGGCCCAAACTACGAGCAGTACTTC.

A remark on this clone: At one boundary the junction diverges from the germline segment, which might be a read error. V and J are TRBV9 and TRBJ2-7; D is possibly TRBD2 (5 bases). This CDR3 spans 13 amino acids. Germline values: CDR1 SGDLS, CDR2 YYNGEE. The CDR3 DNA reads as TGTGCCAGCAGCGAGGGAGTCTCCGACGAGCAGTACTTC. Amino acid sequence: CASSEGVSDEQYF.

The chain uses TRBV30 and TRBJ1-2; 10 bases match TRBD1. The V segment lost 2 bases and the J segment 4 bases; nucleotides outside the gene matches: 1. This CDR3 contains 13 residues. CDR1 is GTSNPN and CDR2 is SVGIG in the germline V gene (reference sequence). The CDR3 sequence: CAWSRTGGYGYTF. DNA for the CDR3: TGTGCCTGGAGTCGGACAGGGGGCTATGGCTACACCTTC.

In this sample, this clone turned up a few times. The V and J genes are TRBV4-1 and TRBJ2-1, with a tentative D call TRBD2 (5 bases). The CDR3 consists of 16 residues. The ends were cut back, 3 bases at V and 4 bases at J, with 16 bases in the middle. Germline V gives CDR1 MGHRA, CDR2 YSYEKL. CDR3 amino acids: CASSQLDLFQYNEQFF. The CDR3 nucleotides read TGCGCCAGCAGCCAGTTGGACTTGTTTCAGTACAATGAGCAGTTCTTC.

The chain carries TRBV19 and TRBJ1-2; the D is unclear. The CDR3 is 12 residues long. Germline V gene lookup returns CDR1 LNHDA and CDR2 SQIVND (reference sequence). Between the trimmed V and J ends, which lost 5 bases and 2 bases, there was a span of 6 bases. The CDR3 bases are TGTGCCAGTAGTCAACTCAACTATGGCTACACCTTC. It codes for CASSQLNYGYTF. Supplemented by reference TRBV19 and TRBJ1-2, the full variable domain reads DGGITQSPKYLFRKEGQNVTLSCEQNLNHDAMYWYRQDPGQGLRLIYYSQIVNDFQKGDIAEGYSVSREKKESFPLTVTSAQKNPTAFYLCASSQLNYGYTFGSGTRLTVV.

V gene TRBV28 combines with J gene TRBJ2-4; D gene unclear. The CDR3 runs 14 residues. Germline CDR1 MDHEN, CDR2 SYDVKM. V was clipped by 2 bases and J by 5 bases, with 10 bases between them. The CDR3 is CASSLTRRENIQYF. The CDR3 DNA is TGTGCCAGCAGTTTAACTCGACGGGAAAACATTCAGTACTTC.

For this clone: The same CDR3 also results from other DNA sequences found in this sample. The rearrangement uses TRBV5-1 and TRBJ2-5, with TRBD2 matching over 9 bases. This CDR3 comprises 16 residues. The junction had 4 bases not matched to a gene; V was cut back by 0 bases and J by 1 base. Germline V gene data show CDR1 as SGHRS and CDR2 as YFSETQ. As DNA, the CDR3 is TGCGCCAGCAGCTTGGGACTAGCGGAGGGCCAAGAGACCCAGTACTTC. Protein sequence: CASSLGLAEGQETQYF.

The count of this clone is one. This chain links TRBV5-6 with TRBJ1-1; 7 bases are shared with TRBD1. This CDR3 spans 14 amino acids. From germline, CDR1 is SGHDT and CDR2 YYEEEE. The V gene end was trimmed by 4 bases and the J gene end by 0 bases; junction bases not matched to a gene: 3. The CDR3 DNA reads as TGTGCCAGCAGCGTACAGGGGTTGAACACTGAAGCTTTCTTT. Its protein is CASSVQGLNTEAFF. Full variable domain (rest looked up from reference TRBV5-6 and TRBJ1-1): DAGVTQSPTHLIKTRGQQVTLRCSPKSGHDTVSWYQQALGQGPQFIFQYYEEEERQRGNFPDRFSGHQFPNYSSELNVNALLLGDSALYLCASSVQGLNTEAFFGQGTRLTVV.

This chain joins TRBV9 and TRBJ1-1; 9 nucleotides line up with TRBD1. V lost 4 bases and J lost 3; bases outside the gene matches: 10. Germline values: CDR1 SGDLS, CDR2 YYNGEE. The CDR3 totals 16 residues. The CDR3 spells CASSPRQGGLYTEAFF. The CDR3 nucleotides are TGTGCCAGCAGCCCCCGACAGGGGGGGCTCTACACTGAAGCTTTCTTT.

In DNA form, the CDR3 reads TGTGCCAGCAAAATAACAGCCACAGATACGCAGTATTTT. Protein sequence: CASKITATDTQYF. V and J are TRBV2 and TRBJ2-3; D call uncertain. This CDR3 contains 13 residues. Trimming pared 7 bases from V and 2 bases from J, leaving 10 bases between. The germline gives CDR1 SNHLY, CDR2 FYNNEI. The complete variable domain, with remaining parts taken from reference TRBV2 and TRBJ2-3, reads EPEVTQTPSHQVTQMGQEVILRCVPISNHLYFYWYRQILGQKVEFLVSFYNNEISEKSEIFDDQFSVERPDGSNFTLKIRSTKLEDSAMYFCASKITATDTQYFGPGTRLTVL.

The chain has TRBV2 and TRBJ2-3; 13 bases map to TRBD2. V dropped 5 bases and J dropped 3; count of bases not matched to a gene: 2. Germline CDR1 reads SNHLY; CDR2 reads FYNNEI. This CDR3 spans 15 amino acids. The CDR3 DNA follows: TGTGCCAGCAGTATACTAGCGGGAGGGACAGATACGCAGTATTTT. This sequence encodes CASSILAGGTDTQYF.

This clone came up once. CDR3 in DNA: TGCGCCAGCAGCTTGGAAGTGACAGGGGCTGAAGCTTTCTTT. Amino acids: CASSLEVTGAEAFF. The chain employs TRBV5-1 and TRBJ1-1; 8 nucleotides agree with TRBD1. The CDR3 has 14 amino acids. The germline CDR1 and CDR2 sequences are SGHRS and YFSETQ. V trimming: 0 bases; J trimming: 6 bases; junction bases outside the gene matches: 4.

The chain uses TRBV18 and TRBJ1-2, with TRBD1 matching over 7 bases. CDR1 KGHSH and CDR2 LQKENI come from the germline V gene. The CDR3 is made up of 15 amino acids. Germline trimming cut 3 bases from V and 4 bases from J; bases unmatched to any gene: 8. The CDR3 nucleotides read TGTGCCAGCTCACCCTCCGGGACAGAAGCCTATGGCTACACCTTC. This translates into CASSPSGTEAYGYTF.

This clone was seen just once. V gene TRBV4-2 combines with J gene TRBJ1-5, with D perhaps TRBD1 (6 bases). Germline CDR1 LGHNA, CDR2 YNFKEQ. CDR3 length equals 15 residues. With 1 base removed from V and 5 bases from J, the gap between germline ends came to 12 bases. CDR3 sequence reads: CASSQAGARDQPQHF. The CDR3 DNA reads TGTGCCAGCAGCCAAGCAGGGGCTAGGGATCAGCCCCAGCATTTT.